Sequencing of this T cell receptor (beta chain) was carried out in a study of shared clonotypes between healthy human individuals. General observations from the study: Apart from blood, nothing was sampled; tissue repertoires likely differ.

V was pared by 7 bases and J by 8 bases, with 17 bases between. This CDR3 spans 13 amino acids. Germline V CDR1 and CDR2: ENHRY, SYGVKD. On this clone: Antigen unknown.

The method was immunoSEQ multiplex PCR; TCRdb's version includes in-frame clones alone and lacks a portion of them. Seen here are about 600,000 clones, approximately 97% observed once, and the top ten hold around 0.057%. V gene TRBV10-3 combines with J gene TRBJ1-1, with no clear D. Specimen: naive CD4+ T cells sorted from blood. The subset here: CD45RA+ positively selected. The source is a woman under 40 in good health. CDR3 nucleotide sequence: TGTGCCATCAAAGAAGAGGCCGAGGGCGAAGCTTTCTTT. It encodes CAIKEEAEGEAFF.